The source of this T cell receptor beta chain is a study of prognosis after radiotherapy for stage I lung cancer. This clonotype was observed at least ten times. With two-round multiplex PCR, TCR beta CDR3 sequences were amplified from genomic DNA. Primers targeting each individual TRBV and TRBJ gene were applied in first-round PCR. TCRdb ran MiXCR on the multiplex PCR reads and lists one entry per CDR3 protein. The data show about 36,000 distinct CDR3 sequences, with around a third seen just once and 25% to 30% held by the top ten. The CDR3 sequence is 14 residues long. CDR1 DFQATT and CDR2 SNEGSKA come from the germline V gene (reference sequence). The V and J ends lost 3 bases and 0 bases respectively, with 9 bases between them.

This clonotype was sampled from a donor aged 50 or older with non-small cell lung cancer. Sequences were derived from PBMCs, sampled before or after stereotactic body radiation therapy (not recorded which). The chain combines TRBV20-1 with TRBJ2-1; D may be TRBD2 (6 bases). In DNA, the CDR3 is TGCAGTGCTAGGCCGGGGGTCTCCTACAATGAGCAGTTCTTC. Translated, it gives CSARPGVSYNEQFF.